One and the same sample provided the 3 T cell receptor beta chains below, sequenced in a study of shared clonotypes between healthy human individuals. Here immunoSEQ multiplex PCR was the method, and the copy in TCRdb shows in-frame clones only, minus some. The sample shows around 2.1 million clones, 95% of them seen only once. The sample was naive CD4+ T cells sorted from blood. Described subset: CD45RA+ positively selected. The receptor source for this set is a man in his late teens or twenties in good health.

The V and J genes are TRBV18 and TRBJ2-7, with D tentatively TRBD2 (7 bases). The length of the CDR3 is 14 residues. Germline V CDR1 and CDR2: KGHSH, LQKENI. V dropped 4 bases and J dropped 2 bases, with 12 bases sitting between them. This CDR3 reads CASSQGGGPYEQYF. The CDR3, as DNA: TGTGCCAGCTCACAGGGGGGAGGGCCCTACGAGCAGTACTTC.

The chain recombines TRBV6-1 with TRBJ2-7; D might be TRBD1 or TRBD2, each matching 5 bases. Trimming shortened V by 2 bases and J by 6 bases, and 8 bases separated the two germline ends. CDR1 and CDR2 from the germline V gene are MNHNS and SASEGT. The CDR3 loop spans 12 amino acids. The CDR3 reads CASSESRGEQYF. The DNA for the CDR3 is TGTGCCAGCAGTGAATCGAGGGGCGAGCAGTACTTC.

The chain uses TRBV19 and TRBJ2-1; possibly TRBD2 for D (7 bases). This CDR3 has 14 residues. Germline V CDR1 and CDR2: LNHDA, SQIVND (reference sequence). V lost 7 bases and J lost 4, with 14 bases in between. The DNA for the CDR3 is TGTGCCAGTACAGCCGGGGGGCGATACAATGAGCAGTTCTTC. It encodes CASTAGGRYNEQFF.